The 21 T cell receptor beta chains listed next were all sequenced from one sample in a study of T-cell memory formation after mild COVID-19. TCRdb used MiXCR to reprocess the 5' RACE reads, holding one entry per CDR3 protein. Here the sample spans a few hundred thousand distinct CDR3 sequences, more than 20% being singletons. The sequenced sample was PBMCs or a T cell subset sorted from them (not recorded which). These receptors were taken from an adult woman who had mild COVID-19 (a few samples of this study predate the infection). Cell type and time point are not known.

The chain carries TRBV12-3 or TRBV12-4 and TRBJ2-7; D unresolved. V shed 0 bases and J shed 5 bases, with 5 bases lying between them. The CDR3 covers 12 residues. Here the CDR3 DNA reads TGTGCCAGCAGTTTAGCGGTCCACGAGCAGTACTTC. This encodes CASSLAVHEQYF.

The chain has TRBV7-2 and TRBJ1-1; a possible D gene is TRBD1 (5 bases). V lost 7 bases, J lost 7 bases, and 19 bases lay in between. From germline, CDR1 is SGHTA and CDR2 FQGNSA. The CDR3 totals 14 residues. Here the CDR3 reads CASTSLWQRGEAFF. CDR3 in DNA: TGTGCCAGCACCTCCTTGTGGCAAAGGGGTGAAGCTTTCTTT. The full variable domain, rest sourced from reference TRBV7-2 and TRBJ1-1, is GAGVSQSPSNKVTEKGKDVELRCDPISGHTALYWYRQSLGQGLEFLIYFQGNSAPDKSGLPSDRFSAERTGGSVSTLTIQRTQQEDSAVYLCASTSLWQRGEAFFGQGTRLTVV.

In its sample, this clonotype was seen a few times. CDR3 sequence (DNA): TGTGCCATCAGTGAAGGGCTAGCGAGCACCGGGGAGCTGTTTTTT. This encodes CAISEGLASTGELFF. This chain joins TRBV10-3 and TRBJ2-2, with TRBD2 as a possible D gene (6 bases). This CDR3 comprises 15 residues. Germline V gene data show CDR1 as ENHRY and CDR2 as SYGVKD. Trimming left V 3 bases short and J 4 bases short, with 12 bases between.

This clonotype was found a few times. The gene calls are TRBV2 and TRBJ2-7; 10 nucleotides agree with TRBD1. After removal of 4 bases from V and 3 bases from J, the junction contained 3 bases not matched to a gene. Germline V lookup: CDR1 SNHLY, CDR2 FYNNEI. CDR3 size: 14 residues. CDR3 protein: CASSVDRGLYEQYF. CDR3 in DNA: TGTGCCAGCAGTGTCGACAGGGGGCTCTACGAGCAGTACTTC.

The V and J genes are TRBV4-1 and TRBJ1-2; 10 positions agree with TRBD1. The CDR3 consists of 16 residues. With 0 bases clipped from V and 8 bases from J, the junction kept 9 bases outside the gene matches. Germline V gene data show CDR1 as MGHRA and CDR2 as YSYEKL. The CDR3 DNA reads TGCGCCAGCAGCCAAGATCTTCGGGGGACAGGGGTAGGCTACACCTTC. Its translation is CASSQDLRGTGVGYTF.

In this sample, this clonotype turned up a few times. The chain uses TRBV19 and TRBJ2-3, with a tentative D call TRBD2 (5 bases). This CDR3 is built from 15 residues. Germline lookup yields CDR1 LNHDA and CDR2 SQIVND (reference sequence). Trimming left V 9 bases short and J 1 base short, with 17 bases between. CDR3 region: CASRTRGVGTDTQYF. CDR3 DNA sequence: TGTGCCAGCCGAACCCGGGGAGTCGGCACAGATACGCAGTATTTT.

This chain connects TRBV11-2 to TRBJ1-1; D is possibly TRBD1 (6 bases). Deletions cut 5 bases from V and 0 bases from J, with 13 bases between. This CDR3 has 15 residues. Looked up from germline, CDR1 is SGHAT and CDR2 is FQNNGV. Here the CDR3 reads CASSPEQGLNTEAFF. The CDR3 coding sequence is TGTGCCAGCAGCCCAGAACAGGGTTTGAACACTGAAGCTTTCTTT.

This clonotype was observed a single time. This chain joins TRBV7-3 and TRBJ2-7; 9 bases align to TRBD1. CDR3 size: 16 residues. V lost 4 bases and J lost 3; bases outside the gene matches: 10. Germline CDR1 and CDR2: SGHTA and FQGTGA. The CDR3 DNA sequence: TGTGCCAGCAGCTCGAATACCGGGACAGGGATCTACGAGCAGTACTTC. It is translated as CASSSNTGTGIYEQYF.

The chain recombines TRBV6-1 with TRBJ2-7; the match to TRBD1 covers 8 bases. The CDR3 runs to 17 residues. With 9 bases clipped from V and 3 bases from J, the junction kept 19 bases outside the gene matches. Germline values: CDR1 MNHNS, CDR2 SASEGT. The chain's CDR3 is CASFPWTGTSPFYEQYF. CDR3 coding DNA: TGTGCCAGTTTCCCCTGGACAGGGACCTCCCCTTTCTACGAGCAGTACTTC.

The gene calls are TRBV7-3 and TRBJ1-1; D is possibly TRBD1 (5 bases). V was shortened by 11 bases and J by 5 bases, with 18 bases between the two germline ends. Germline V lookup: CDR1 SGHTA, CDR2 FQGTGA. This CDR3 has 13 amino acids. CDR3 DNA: TGTGCCTCCAGTGAGATCGGGGGGACTGAAGCTTTCTTT. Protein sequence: CASSEIGGTEAFF.

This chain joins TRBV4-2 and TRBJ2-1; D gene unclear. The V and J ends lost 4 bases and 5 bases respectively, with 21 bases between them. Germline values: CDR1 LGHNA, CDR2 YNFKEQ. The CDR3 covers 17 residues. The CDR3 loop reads CASSPSRATYEHNEQFF. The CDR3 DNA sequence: TGTGCCAGCAGCCCGTCACGCGCGACCTACGAGCACAATGAGCAGTTCTTC.

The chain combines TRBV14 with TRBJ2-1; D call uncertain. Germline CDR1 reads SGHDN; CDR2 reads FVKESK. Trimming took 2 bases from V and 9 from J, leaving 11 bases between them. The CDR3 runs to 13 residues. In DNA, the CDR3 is TGTGCCAGCAGCCAAACAGATACGAGTGAGCAGTTCTTC. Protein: CASSQTDTSEQFF.

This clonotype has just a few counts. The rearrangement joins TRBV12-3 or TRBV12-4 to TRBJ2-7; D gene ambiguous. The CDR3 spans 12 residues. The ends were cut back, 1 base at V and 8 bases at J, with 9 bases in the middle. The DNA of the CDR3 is TGTGCCAGCAGTTTAGTTGGCAGTCAGCAGTACTTC. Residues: CASSLVGSQQYF.

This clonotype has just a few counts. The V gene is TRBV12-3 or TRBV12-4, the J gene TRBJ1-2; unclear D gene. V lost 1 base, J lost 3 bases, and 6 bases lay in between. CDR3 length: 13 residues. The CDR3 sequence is CASSLGDYYGYTF. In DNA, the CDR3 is TGTGCCAGCAGTTTAGGGGATTACTATGGCTACACCTTC.

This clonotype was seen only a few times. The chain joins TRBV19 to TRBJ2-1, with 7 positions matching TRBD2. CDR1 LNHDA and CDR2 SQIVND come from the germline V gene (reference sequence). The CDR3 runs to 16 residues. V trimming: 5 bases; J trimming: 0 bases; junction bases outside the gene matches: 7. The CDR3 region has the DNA TGTGCCAGTAGTGCCCGACTAGCCTCCTCCTACAATGAGCAGTTCTTC. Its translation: CASSARLASSYNEQFF. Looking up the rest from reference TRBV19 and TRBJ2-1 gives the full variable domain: DGGITQSPKYLFRKEGQNVTLSCEQNLNHDAMYWYRQDPGQGLRLIYYSQIVNDFQKGDIAEGYSVSREKKESFPLTVTSAQKNPTAFYLCASSARLASSYNEQFFGPGTRLTVL.

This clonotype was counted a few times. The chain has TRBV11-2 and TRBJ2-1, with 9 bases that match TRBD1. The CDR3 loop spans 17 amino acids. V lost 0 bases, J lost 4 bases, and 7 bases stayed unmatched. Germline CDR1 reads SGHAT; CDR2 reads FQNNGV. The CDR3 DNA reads TGTGCCAGCAGCTTAGAGGACGGGACAGGGAGGTACAATGAGCAGTTCTTC. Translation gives CASSLEDGTGRYNEQFF.

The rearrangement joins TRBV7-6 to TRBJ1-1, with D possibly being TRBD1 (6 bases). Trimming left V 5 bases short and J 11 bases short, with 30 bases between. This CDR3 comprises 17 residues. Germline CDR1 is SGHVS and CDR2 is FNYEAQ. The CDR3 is CASSPSGWLPLGGRAFF. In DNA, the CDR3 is TGTGCCAGCAGCCCCTCCGGTTGGCTCCCACTAGGGGGGAGGGCTTTCTTT.

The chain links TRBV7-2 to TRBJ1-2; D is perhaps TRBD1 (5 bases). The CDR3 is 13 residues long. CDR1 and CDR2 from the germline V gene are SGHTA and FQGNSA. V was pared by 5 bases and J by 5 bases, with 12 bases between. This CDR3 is CASSRTIIYGYTF. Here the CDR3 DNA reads TGTGCCAGCAGCCGGACAATCATTTATGGCTACACCTTC.

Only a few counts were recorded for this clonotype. Here the CDR3 reads CATSGLSGLGSYEQYF. The CDR3 DNA follows: TGTGCCACCAGCGGACTTTCGGGATTGGGCTCCTACGAGCAGTACTTC. The V call is TRBV15, the J call TRBJ2-7, with a weak D call TRBD2 (5 bases). Germline CDR1 reads LNHNV; CDR2 reads YYDKDF (reference sequence). The CDR3 totals 16 residues. V was shortened by 5 bases and J by 0 bases, with 17 bases between the two germline ends. Using reference TRBV15 and TRBJ2-7 for the parts outside the CDR3, the full variable domain is DAMVIQNPRYQVTQFGKPVTLSCSQTLNHNVMYWYQQKSSQAPKLLFHYYDKDFNNEADTPDNFQSRRPNTSFCFLDIRSPGLGDTAMYLCATSGLSGLGSYEQYFGPGTRLTVT.

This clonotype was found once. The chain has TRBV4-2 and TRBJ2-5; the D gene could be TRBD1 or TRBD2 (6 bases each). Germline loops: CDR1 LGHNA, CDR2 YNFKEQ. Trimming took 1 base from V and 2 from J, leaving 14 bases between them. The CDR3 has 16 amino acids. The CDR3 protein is CASSQVLGGKQETQYF. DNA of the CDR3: TGTGCCAGCAGCCAAGTCTTAGGGGGGAAGCAAGAGACCCAGTACTTC.

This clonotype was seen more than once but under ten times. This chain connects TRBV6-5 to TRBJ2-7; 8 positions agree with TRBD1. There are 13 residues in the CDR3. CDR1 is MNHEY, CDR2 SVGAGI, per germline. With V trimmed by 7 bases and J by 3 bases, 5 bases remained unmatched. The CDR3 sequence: CASKGGQDYEQYF. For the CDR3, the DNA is TGTGCCAGCAAGGGGGGACAGGACTACGAGCAGTACTTC.